This T cell receptor (beta chain) was identified in a study of cytomegalovirus exposure and HLA in healthy donors. Primers: 60 Vbeta forward and 13 Jbeta reverse. Clones were sequenced by immunoSEQ multiplex PCR, and TCRdb holds only the in-frame ones, with some missing. The sample records 150,000 or so clones, about 77% being singletons. The sample comprised PBMCs. The TCR comes from a young man in good health and CMV-seronegative.

The CDR3 region is CASSLSQNYGYTF. In DNA form, the CDR3 reads TGTGCCAGCAGCTTATCACAGAACTATGGCTACACCTTC. This chain links TRBV11-2 with TRBJ1-2; D uncertain. The V end was cut by 2 bases, the J end by 2 bases, with 6 bases between. Germline CDR1 and CDR2: SGHAT and FQNNGV. The CDR3 length is 13 residues.